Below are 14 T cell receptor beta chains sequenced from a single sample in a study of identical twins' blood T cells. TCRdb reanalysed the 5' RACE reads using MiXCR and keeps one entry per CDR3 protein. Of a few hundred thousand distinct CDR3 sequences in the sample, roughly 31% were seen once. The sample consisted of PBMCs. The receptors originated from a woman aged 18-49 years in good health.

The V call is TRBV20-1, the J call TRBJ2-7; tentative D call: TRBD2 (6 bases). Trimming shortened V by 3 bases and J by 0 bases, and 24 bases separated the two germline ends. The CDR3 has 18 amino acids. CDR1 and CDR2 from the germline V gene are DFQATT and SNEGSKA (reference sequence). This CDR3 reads CSASGHGVADNPSYEQYF. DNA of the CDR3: TGCAGTGCTAGTGGGCATGGAGTAGCGGATAATCCCTCCTACGAGCAGTACTTC.

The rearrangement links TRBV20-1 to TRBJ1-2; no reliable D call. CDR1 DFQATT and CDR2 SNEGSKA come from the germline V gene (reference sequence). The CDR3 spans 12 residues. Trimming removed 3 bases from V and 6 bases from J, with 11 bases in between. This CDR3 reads CSASLRRDGYTF. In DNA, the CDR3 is TGCAGTGCTAGTTTGAGGAGGGATGGCTACACCTTC.

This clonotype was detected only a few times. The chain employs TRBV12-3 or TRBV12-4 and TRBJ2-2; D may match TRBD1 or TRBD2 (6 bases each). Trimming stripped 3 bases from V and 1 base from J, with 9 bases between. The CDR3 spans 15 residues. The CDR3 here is CASSLRDKNTGELFF. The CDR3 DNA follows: TGTGCCAGCAGTTTGCGGGACAAGAACACCGGGGAGCTGTTTTTT.

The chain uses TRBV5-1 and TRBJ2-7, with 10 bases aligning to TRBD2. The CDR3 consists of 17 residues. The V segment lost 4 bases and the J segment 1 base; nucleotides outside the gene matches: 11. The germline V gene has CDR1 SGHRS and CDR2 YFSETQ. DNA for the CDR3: TGCGCCAGCAGCCCCCCAGCCCCAGCGGGGGGGTCCTACGAGCAGTACTTC. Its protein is CASSPPAPAGGSYEQYF.

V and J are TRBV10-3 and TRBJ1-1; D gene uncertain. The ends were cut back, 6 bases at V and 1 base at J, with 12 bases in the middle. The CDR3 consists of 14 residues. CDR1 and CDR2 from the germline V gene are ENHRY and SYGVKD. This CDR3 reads CAIRFMDGNTEAFF. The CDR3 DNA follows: TGTGCCATCAGGTTCATGGACGGGAACACTGAAGCTTTCTTT.

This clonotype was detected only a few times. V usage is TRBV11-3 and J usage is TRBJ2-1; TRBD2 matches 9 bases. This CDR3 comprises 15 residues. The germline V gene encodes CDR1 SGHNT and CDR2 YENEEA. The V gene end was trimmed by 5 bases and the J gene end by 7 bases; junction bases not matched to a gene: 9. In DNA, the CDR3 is TGTGCCAGCAGCCTTAGCGGGAGCGTCTTGAATGAGCAGTTCTTC. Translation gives CASSLSGSVLNEQFF. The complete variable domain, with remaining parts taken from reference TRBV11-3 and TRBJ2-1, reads EAGVVQSPRYKIIEKKQPVAFWCNPISGHNTLYWYLQNLGQGPELLIRYENEEAVDDSQLPKDRFSAERLKGVDSTLKIQPAELGDSAVYLCASSLSGSVLNEQFFGPGTRLTVL.

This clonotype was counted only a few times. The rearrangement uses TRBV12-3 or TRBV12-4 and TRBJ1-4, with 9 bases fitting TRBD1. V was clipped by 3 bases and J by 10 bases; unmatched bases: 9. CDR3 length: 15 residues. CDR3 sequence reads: CASSFSGTGSRKLFF. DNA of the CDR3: TGTGCCAGCAGTTTCTCGGGGACAGGGTCAAGAAAACTGTTTTTT.

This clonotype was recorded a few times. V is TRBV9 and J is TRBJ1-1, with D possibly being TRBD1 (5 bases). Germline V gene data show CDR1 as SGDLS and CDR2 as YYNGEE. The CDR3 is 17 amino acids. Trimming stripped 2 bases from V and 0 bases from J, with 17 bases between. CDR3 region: CASSVGGWGQLNTEAFF. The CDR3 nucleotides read TGTGCCAGCAGCGTGGGAGGGTGGGGCCAGCTGAACACTGAAGCTTTCTTT.

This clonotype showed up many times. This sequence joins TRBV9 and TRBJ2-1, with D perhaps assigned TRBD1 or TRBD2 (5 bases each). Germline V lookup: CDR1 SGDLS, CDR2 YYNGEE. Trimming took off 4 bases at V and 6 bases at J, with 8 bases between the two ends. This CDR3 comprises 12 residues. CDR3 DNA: TGTGCCAGCAGCTTGAGGGGCAATGAGCAGTTCTTC. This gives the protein CASSLRGNEQFF.

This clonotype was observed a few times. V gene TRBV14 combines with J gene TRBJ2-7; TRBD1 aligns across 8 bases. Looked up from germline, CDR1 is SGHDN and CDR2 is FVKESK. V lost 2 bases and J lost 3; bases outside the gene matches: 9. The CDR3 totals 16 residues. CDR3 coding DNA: TGTGCCAGCAGCCAAATCCACGGACAGGGTATCTACGAGCAGTACTTC. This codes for CASSQIHGQGIYEQYF.

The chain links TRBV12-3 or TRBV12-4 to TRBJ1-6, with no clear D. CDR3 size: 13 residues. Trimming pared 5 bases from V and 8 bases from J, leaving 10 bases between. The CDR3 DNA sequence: TGTGCCAGCAGTGACACTGAAGATTCACCCCTCCACTTT. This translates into CASSDTEDSPLHF.

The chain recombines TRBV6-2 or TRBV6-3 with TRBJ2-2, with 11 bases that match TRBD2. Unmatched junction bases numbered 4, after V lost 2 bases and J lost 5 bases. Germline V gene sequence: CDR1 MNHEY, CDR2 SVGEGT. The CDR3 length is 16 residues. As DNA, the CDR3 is TGTGCCAGCAGTTACCCGGGACTAGCGGTAACCGGGGAGCTGTTTTTT. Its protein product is CASSYPGLAVTGELFF.

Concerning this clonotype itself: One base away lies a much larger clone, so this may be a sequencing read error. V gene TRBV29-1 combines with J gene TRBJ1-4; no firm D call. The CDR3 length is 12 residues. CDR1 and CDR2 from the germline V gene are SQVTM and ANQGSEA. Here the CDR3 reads CSVEEADEELFF. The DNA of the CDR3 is TGCAGCGTTGAGGAGGCTGATGAAGAACTGTTTTTT.

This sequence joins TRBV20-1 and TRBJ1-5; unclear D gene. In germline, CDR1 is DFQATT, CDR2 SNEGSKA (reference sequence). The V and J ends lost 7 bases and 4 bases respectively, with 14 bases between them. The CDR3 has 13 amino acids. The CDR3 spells CSGIPGPNQPQHF. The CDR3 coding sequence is TGCAGTGGCATACCGGGCCCTAATCAGCCCCAGCATTTT.